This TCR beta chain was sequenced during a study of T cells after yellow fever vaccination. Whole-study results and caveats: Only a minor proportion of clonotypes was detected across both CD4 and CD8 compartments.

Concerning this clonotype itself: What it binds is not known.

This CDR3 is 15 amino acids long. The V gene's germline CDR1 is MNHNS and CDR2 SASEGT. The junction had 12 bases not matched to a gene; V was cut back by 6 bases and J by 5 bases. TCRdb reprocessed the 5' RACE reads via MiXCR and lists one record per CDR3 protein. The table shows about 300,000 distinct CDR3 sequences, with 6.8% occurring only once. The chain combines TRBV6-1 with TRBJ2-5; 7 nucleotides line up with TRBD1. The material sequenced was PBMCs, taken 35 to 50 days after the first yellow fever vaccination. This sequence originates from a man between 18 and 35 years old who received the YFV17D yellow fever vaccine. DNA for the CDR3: TGTGCCAGCAGCTGGGGAAGACAGGGAGCGGAGACCCAGTACTTC. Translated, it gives CASSWGRQGAETQYF.